Listed here is a single T cell receptor beta chain. The investigators reverse transcribed all of the isolated RNA, so they sequenced expressed TCRB transcripts. Here immunoSEQ multiplex PCR was the method, and the copy in TCRdb shows in-frame clones only, minus some. The sample carries hundreds of thousands of clones, around 28% recorded once. This sample stems from a study of beta chain features in type 1 diabetes. V was pared by 4 bases and J by 2 bases, with 19 bases of the junction left unmatched. The CDR3 extends over 19 amino acids. Germline loops: CDR1 GTSNPN, CDR2 SVGIG (reference sequence). The sequencing sample was made of naive CD4+ T cells from blood. This clonotype originated in a man younger than 30 in good health. The J gene is TRBJ2-5, the V gene TRBV30; 10 bases map to TRBD2. The DNA of the CDR3 is TGTGCCTGGAAACCTGGGTTCAGCGGGAGGGCCACCCCTCAAGAGACCCAGTACTTC. Amino acid sequence: CAWKPGFSGRATPQETQYF.